This T cell receptor (beta chain) was identified during a study of shared clonotypes between healthy human individuals. The assay was immunoSEQ multiplex PCR, and TCRdb's table has in-frame clones only and misses some. In the table there are hundreds of thousands of clones, 70% to 80% of which are singletons. This CDR3 region has 13 residues. Germline V lookup: CDR1 SGHRS, CDR2 YFSETQ. V was cut by 4 bases and J by 6 bases, with 14 bases left in between. The source of this sequence is a woman aged 40 to 49 in good health. Some clones in this sample may be carry-over from other donors' samples. The sequencing sample was made of PBMCs. The V call is TRBV5-1, the J call TRBJ2-7, with a possible D match to TRBD1 (6 bases). The CDR3 nucleotides read TGCGCCAGCAGCATCCGCTCAGGGGCCGAGCAGTACTTC. Its translation: CASSIRSGAEQYF.